A selection of T cell receptor beta chains follows, all from one sample in a study of blood T cells in healthy people across ages. TCRdb independently ran MiXCR on the 5' RACE reads; one entry per CDR3 protein. The sample has approximately 1.5 million distinct CDR3 sequences, almost 35% seen once; the top ten hold 10% to 12%. Sequenced: blood. All receptors come from a woman aged 25 to 39 in good health. Both conserved end residues are part of each CDR3. D genes are given only for firm matches. The size field is filled for only some rows; it gives once, few, many or a size class.

>TRBJ2-7|TRBV10-3|TRBD2|few
TGTGCCATCAGCGGCCCCATCAGAGGGACTACCTACGAGCAGTACTTC
CAISGPIRGTTYEQYF
>TRBJ2-2|TRBV12-3/TRBV12-4|TRBD2|.
TGTGCCAGCAGCCAGGGACTAGTGTTTGCGGAGCTGTTTTTT
CASSQGLVFAELFF
>TRBJ2-6|TRBV14|.|once
TGTGCCAGCAGCCAAGATAGACGGGGGACTGGGGCCAACGTCCTGACTTTC
CASSQDRRGTGANVLTF
>TRBJ2-1|TRBV12-3/TRBV12-4|.|many
TGTGCCAGCACCGGGGTGAATGAGCAGTTCTTC
CASTGVNEQFF
>TRBJ2-5|TRBV5-1|TRBD2|.
TGCGCCAGCAGCTTAGGCAGGGAGGGAGAGACCCAGTACTTC
CASSLGREGETQYF
>TRBJ2-5|TRBV27|.|few
TGTGCCAGCAGTTTCAGGGTAATGGGAGAGACCCAGTACTTC
CASSFRVMGETQYF
>TRBJ2-7|TRBV18|TRBD1|few
TGTGCCAGCTCACCAGGCAGGGGGAACTACGAGCAGTACTTC
CASSPGRGNYEQYF
>TRBJ1-1|TRBV12-3/TRBV12-4|.|few
TGTGCCAGCACCCTTCGGACGAGCACTGAAGCTTTCTTT
CASTLRTSTEAFF
>TRBJ2-6|TRBV7-9|.|.
TGTGCCAGCAGCTCTACGAGGGCCTTAGCTGGGGCCAACGTCCTGACTTTC
CASSSTRALAGANVLTF
>TRBJ1-5|TRBV5-1|.|few
TGCGCCAGCAGCTTTGGTTCGGGCAATCAGCCCCAGCATTTT
CASSFGSGNQPQHF
>TRBJ2-1|TRBV20-1|.|.
TGCAGTGCTAGAGCGGACAATTTCTCCTACAATGAGCAGTTCTTC
CSARADNFSYNEQFF
>TRBJ2-3|TRBV9|.|.
TGTGCCAGCAGCGTAGTGGTTAGCCCAGATACGCAGTATTTT
CASSVVVSPDTQYF
>TRBJ2-5|TRBV6-5|.|many
TGTGCCAGCAGCCGAATAACCGGGACCCAGTACTTC
CASSRITGTQYF
>TRBJ2-7|TRBV5-1|TRBD2|few
TGCGCCAGCAGACAGTATAGCGGGGTCTACGAGCAGTACTTC
CASRQYSGVYEQYF
>TRBJ2-7|TRBV7-9|.|.
TGTGCCAGCAGCTATTCCGGGACTTTTGCCTACGAGCAGTACTTC
CASSYSGTFAYEQYF
>TRBJ2-2|TRBV5-1|.|once
TGCGCCAGCAGCTTGGACGGAGAGAACACCGGGGAGCTGTTTTTT
CASSLDGENTGELFF
>TRBJ2-7|TRBV3-1|.|many
TGTGCCAGCAGCTCCCCAAACTCCTACGAGCAGTACTTC
CASSSPNSYEQYF